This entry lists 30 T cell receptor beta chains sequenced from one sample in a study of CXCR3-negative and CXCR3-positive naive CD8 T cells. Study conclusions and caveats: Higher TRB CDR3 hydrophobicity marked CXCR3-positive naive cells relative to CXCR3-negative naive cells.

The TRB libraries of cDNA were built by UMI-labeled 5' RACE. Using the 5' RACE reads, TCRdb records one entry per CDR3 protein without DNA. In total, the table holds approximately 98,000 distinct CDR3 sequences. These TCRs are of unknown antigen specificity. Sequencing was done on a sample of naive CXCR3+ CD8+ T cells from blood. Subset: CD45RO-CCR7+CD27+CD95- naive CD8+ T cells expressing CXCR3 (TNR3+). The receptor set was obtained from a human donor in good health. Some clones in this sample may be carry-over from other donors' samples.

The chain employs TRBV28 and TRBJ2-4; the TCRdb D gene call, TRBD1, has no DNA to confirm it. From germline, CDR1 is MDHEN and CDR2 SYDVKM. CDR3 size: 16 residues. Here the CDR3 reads CASSLVRQGPENIQYF.

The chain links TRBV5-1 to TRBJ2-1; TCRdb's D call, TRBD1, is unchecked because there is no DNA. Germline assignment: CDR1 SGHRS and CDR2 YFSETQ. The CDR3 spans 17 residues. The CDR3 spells CASSIGQGAERRNEQFF.

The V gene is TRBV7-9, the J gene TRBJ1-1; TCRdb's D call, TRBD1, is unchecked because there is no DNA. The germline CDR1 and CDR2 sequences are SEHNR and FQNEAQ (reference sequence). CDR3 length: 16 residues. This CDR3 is CASSHAPGVASTEAFF.

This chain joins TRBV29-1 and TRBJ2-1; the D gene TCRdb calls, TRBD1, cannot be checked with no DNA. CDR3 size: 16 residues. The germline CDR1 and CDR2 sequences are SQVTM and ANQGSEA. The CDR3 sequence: CSVEPLDRLGYNEQFF.

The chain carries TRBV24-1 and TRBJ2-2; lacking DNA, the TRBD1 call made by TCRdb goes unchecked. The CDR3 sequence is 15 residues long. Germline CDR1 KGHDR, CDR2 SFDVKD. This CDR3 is CATSHGLGETGQLFF.

This CDR3 is CASTLGGVYNEQFF. V gene TRBV12-3 or TRBV12-4 combines with J gene TRBJ2-1; TCRdb names TRBD1, which stays unverified in the absence of DNA. The CDR3 runs 14 residues.

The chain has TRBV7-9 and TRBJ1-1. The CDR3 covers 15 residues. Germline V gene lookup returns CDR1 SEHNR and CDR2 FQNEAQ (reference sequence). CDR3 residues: CASSLDFGGGTEAFF.

This CDR3 is CAISYDGQDTSYEQYF. The chain recombines TRBV10-3 with TRBJ2-7; as DNA is missing, the TRBD1 call by TCRdb cannot be tested. Per the germline V gene, CDR1 is ENHRY and CDR2 is SYGVKD. The CDR3 is made up of 16 amino acids.

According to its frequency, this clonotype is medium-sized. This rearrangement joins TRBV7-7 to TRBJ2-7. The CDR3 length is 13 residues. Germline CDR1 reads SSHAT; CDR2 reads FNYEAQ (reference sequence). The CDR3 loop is CASSLGDTYEQYF.

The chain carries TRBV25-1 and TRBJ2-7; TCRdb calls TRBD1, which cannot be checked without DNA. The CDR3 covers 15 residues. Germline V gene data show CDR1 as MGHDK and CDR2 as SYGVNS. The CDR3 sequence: CASSEDSKGLYEQYF.

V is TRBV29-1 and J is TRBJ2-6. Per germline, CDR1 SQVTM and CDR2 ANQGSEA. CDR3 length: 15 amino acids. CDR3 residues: CSAIVVRFGANVLTF.

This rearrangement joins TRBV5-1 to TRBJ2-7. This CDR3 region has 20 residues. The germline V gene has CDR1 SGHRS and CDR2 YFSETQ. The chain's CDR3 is CASSLGRTSDVNLYTYEQYF.

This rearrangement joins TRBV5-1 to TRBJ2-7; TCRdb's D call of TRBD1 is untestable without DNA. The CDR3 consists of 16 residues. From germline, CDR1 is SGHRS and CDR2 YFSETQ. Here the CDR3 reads CASSPIHQGFDYEQYF.

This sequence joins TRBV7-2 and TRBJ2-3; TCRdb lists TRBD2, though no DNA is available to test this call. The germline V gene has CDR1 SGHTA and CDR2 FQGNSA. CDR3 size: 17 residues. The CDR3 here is CASSPSGGGSFTDTQYF.

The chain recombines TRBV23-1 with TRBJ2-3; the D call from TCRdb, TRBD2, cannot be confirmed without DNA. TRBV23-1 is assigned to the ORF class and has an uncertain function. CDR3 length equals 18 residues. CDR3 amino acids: CASRNHNRQGPGVDTQYF.

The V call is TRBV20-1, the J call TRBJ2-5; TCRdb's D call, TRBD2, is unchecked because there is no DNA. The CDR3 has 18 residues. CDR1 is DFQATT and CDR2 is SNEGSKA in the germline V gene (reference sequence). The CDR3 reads CSARGPSRAGRPQETQYF.

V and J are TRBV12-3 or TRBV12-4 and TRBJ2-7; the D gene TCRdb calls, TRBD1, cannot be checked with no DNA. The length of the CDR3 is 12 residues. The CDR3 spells CASRPGGGEQYF.

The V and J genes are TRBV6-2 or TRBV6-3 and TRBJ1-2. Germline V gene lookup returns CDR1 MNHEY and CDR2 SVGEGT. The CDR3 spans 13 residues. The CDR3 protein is CASQTPVGYGYTF.

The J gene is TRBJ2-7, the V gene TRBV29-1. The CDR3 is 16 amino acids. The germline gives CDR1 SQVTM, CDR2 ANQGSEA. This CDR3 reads CSVEISDAWVTYEQYF.

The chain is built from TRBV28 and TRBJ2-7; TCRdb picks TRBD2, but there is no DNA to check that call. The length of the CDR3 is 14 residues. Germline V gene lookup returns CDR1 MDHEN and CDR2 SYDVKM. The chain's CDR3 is CASSPSGSSYEQYF.

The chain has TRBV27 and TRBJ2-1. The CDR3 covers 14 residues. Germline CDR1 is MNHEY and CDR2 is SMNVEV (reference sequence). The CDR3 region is CASSFGFSYNEQFF.

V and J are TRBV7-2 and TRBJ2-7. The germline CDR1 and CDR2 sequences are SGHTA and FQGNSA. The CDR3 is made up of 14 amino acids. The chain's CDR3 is CASTLTSSYYEQYF. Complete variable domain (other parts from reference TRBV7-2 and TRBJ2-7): GAGVSQSPSNKVTEKGKDVELRCDPISGHTALYWYRQSLGQGLEFLIYFQGNSAPDKSGLPSDRFSAERTGGSVSTLTIQRTQQEDSAVYLCASTLTSSYYEQYFGPGTRLTVT.

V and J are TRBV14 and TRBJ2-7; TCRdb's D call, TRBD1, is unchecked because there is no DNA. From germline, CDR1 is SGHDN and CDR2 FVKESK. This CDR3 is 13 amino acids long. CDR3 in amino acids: CASSLGQGREQYF. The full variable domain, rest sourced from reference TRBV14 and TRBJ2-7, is EAGVTQFPSHSVIEKGQTVTLRCDPISGHDNLYWYRRVMGKEIKFLLHFVKESKQDESGMPNNRFLAERTGGTYSTLKVQPAELEDSGVYFCASSLGQGREQYFGPGTRLTVT.

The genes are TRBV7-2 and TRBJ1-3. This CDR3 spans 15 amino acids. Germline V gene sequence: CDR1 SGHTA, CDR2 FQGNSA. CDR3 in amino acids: CASSLLLGTGNTIYF.

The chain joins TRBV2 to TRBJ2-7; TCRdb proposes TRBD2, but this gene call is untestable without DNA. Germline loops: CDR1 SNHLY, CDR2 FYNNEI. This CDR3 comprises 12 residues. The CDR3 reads CASLGPPYEQYF.

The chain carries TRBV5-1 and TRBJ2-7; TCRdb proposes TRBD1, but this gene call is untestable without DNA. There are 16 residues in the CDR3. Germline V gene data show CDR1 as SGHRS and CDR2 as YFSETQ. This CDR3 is CASSDETGADPYEQYF.

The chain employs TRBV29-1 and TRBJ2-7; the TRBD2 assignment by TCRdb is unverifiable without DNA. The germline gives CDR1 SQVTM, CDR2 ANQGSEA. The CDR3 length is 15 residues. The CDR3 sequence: CSVEKAGGLDYEQYF.

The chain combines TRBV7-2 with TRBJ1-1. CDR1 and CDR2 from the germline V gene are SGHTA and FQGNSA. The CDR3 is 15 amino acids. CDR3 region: CASSWRELGNTEAFF.

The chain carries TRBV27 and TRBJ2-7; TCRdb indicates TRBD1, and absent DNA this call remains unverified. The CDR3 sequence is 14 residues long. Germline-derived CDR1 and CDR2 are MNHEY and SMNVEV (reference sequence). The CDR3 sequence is CASSRGAGGYEQYF.

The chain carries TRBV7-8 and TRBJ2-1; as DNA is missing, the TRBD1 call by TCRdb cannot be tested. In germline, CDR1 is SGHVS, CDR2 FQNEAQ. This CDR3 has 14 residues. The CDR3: CASSLGGGDNEQFF.